The 12 T cell receptor beta chains in this list originate from one sample, sequenced in a study of T cells in Graves' hyperthyroidism and ophthalmopathy. It was RNA transcripts that yielded the amplified TCR beta CDR3 regions. TCR CDR3 underwent first-round RT-PCR with the HTBI primer set. TCRdb used MiXCR to reprocess the multiplex PCR reads, holding one entry per CDR3 protein. The profile covers approximately 510,000 distinct CDR3 sequences, with less than 25% appearing a single time and around 27% taken by the ten largest. The sequencing sample was made of blood. Every receptor here comes from a man aged 18-30 years with Graves' hyperthyroidism.

The sample holds many counts of this clonotype. The rearrangement uses TRBV6-5 and TRBJ2-7; a weak D match, TRBD2 (7 bases). Germline CDR1 reads MNHEY; CDR2 reads SVGAGI. This CDR3 region has 16 residues. Deletions cut 0 bases from V and 3 bases from J, with 15 bases between. The chain's CDR3 is CASSYSDGGLGYEQYF. CDR3 nucleotides: TGTGCCAGCAGTTACTCGGACGGGGGGCTGGGCTACGAGCAGTACTTC.

The chain combines TRBV9 with TRBJ1-3, with D hard to call. The V end was cut by 4 bases, the J end by 4 bases, with 15 bases between. The CDR3 extends over 15 amino acids. Germline V gene lookup returns CDR1 SGDLS and CDR2 YYNGEE. CDR3 residues: CASSSPPLGGNTIYF. CDR3 nucleotide sequence: TGTGCCAGCAGCTCCCCACCCCTGGGGGGAAACACCATATATTTT.

In its sample, this clonotype was seen many times. The CDR3 is CASTFGENYGYTF. Written as DNA, the CDR3 is TGTGCCAGTACTTTCGGAGAGAACTATGGCTACACCTTC. The genes are TRBV19 and TRBJ1-2; D gene ambiguous. The V end was cut by 7 bases, the J end by 2 bases, with 11 bases between. Germline CDR1 is LNHDA and CDR2 is SQIVND (reference sequence). CDR3 length: 13 amino acids.

This clonotype was detected ten times or more. The chain carries TRBV6-1 and TRBJ2-7; either TRBD1 or TRBD2 may fit D (5 bases each). Germline V CDR1 and CDR2: MNHNS, SASEGT. The V gene lost 4 bases and the J gene lost 3 bases, with 13 bases spanning the gap. The length of the CDR3 is 14 residues. CDR3 DNA sequence: TGTGCCAGCAGTGCCCCGGGGCGGGTCTACGAGCAGTACTTC. Its protein is CASSAPGRVYEQYF.

The chain joins TRBV6-2 or TRBV6-3 to TRBJ1-5; tentatively, D is TRBD1 (6 bases). The V end was cut by 7 bases, the J end by 5 bases, with 12 bases between. The germline V gene has CDR1 MNHEY and CDR2 SVGEGT. The CDR3 is made up of 13 amino acids. The CDR3 region has the DNA TGTGCCAGCAAGGACAGCTTCGATCAGCCCCAGCATTTT. It encodes CASKDSFDQPQHF.

This clonotype has ten or more counts. The chain has TRBV28 and TRBJ1-2, with 9 bases identical to TRBD1. V lost 7 bases to trimming and J lost 2 bases; unmatched junction nucleotides: 11. In germline, CDR1 is MDHEN, CDR2 SYDVKM. The CDR3 consists of 16 residues. The CDR3 DNA sequence: TGTGCCAGCAAAACCGTAACAGGGGGCAGGAACTATGGCTACACCTTC. Its protein product is CASKTVTGGRNYGYTF.

This clonotype was detected only a few times. Sequence at one end of the junction differs from germline and may be a read error. The rearrangement links TRBV27 to TRBJ1-5, with 8 bases fitting TRBD1. The CDR3 is made up of 16 amino acids. Germline CDR1 is MNHEY and CDR2 is SMNVEV (reference sequence). CDR3 residues: CASSPWTGSGNQPQRF. The CDR3 DNA reads TGTGCCAGCAGTCCCTGGACAGGGTCGGGCAATCAGCCCCAGCGTTTT.

In its sample, this clonotype was seen many times. The chain is built from TRBV6-1 and TRBJ2-7, with a tentative D call TRBD2 (7 bases). V was shortened by 4 bases and J by 6 bases, with 19 bases between the two germline ends. The length of the CDR3 is 15 residues. Germline CDR1 is MNHNS and CDR2 is SASEGT. This chain's CDR3 is CASSGMGGLSVEQYF. CDR3 in DNA: TGTGCCAGCAGTGGAATGGGGGGGCTTTCGGTCGAGCAGTACTTC.

This clonotype was seen ten or more times. V and J are TRBV6-1 and TRBJ2-5, with a weak D call TRBD1 (6 bases). The CDR3 contains 15 residues. Per the germline V gene, CDR1 is MNHNS and CDR2 is SASEGT. Trimming shortened V by 5 bases and J by 4 bases, and 17 bases separated the two germline ends. The DNA of the CDR3 is TGTGCCAGCAGTCTCACAGGGCAAGGGGTAGAGACCCAGTACTTC. Encoded protein: CASSLTGQGVETQYF.

The genes are TRBV2 and TRBJ1-1; D gene ambiguous. The germline V gene has CDR1 SNHLY and CDR2 FYNNEI. V was cut by 8 bases and J by 1 base, with 17 bases left in between. The CDR3 runs 15 residues. In DNA form, the CDR3 reads TGTGCCAGCGACCCAACCAGTCACAGGAACACTGAAGCTTTCTTT. It codes for CASDPTSHRNTEAFF. The variable domain in full, completed from reference TRBV2 and TRBJ1-1, reads EPEVTQTPSHQVTQMGQEVILRCVPISNHLYFYWYRQILGQKVEFLVSFYNNEISEKSEIFDDQFSVERPDGSNFTLKIRSTKLEDSAMYFCASDPTSHRNTEAFFGQGTRLTVV.

This clonotype appeared many times. V usage is TRBV6-1 and J usage is TRBJ1-5; 10 bases line up with TRBD1. CDR1 is MNHNS, CDR2 SASEGT, per germline. V lost 6 bases and J lost 1; bases outside the gene matches: 3. The CDR3 runs to 15 residues. The CDR3: CASRGGQGSNQPQHF. The CDR3 DNA is TGTGCCAGCAGGGGGGGACAGGGGAGCAATCAGCCCCAGCATTTT.

This clonotype was detected ten times or more. The chain employs TRBV19 and TRBJ2-5, with D possibly matching TRBD2 (6 bases). The CDR3 spans 14 residues. With 1 base removed from V and 5 bases from J, the gap between germline ends came to 11 bases. Germline assignment: CDR1 LNHDA and CDR2 SQIVND (reference sequence). CDR3 bases: TGTGCCAGTAGTATAGTAGGAGGGGTCGAGACCCAGTACTTC. It yields the protein CASSIVGGVETQYF. Drawing the rest from reference TRBV19 and TRBJ2-5, the complete variable domain is DGGITQSPKYLFRKEGQNVTLSCEQNLNHDAMYWYRQDPGQGLRLIYYSQIVNDFQKGDIAEGYSVSREKKESFPLTVTSAQKNPTAFYLCASSIVGGVETQYFGPGTRLLVL.